This T cell receptor (beta chain) was found in a study of blood T cells in healthy people across ages. PCR was performed a second time for about 7 to 11 cycles using a sample-barcoded 5' primer and a J-beta primer mix. TCRdb reanalysed the 5' RACE reads using MiXCR and keeps one entry per CDR3 protein. Of 910,000 or so distinct CDR3 sequences in the sample, just over 50% were seen once. There are a few counts of this clonotype. The CDR3 length is 13 residues. The V gene lost 5 bases and the J gene lost 4 bases, with 10 bases spanning the gap. Germline CDR1 and CDR2: SEHNR and FQNEAQ (reference sequence).

The sequencing sample was made of blood. This chain connects TRBV7-9 to TRBJ2-3, with D uncertain. This sequence originates from an older woman in good health. The CDR3 is CASSVTLSDTQYF. The CDR3 DNA reads TGTGCCAGCAGCGTAACTCTCTCAGATACGCAGTATTTT.